Listed here is a single T cell receptor beta chain. Its antigen is as yet unknown. The sample comes from a study of long-term antiretroviral therapy in people with HIV. Study-wide background: The earliest specimens came about a decade ahead of the 2015 immediate-ART recommendation.

Assay version v3.0 of immunoSEQ was used, and it was run at survey level. The method was immunoSEQ multiplex PCR; TCRdb's version includes in-frame clones alone and lacks a portion of them. The table lists 40,000 to 60,000 clones, about 86% of them singletons. This CDR3 spans 14 amino acids. CDR1 and CDR2 from the germline V gene are MNHEY and SMNVEV (reference sequence). Between the trimmed V and J ends, which lost 0 bases and 8 bases, there was a span of 13 bases. Points from the study as a whole: HIV repertoire CDR3 lengths ranged less widely than those of controls. No data on ART adherence, viral resistance or therapy changes.

The receptor was derived from a woman younger than 35 with HIV. The sequencing here drew on unsorted PBMCs, taken 0.8 years after starting antiretroviral therapy. This rearrangement joins TRBV27 to TRBJ1-2, with D unclear. The CDR3 DNA reads as TGTGCCAGCAGTTTATCGGCCGGACCAGAGGGCTACACCTTC. Translated: CASSLSAGPEGYTF.